This is a list of T cell receptor beta chains from one sample in a study of blood T cell repertoires in COVID-19. TCRdb's table, derived via immunoSEQ multiplex PCR, lists solely in-frame clones and lacks some. The table shows some 53,000 clones, with about nine tenths occurring only once. The sample comprised peripheral blood. The source is a man between 65 and 85 years old with acute or convalescent COVID-19. Both conserved end residues are part of each CDR3. A D gene is named only where the DNA matches it firmly. Clone size, where shown, is once, few, many, or a class for clones that have expanded.

D	size	V	J	CDR3	DNA
TRBD2	NA	TRBV5-8	TRBJ2-4	CASSLALAGDPRWNIQYF	TGTGCCAGCAGCTTGGCGTTAGCGGGGGACCCGAGATGGAACATTCAGTACTTC
NA	NA	TRBV9	TRBJ2-3	CASSVGHRIHSDTQYF	TGTGCCAGCAGCGTAGGACACCGCATTCACTCGGATACGCAGTATTTT
TRBD1	NA	TRBV7-9	TRBJ1-1	CASSITGVNTEAFF	TGTGCCAGCAGCATTACAGGGGTGAACACTGAAGCTTTCTTT
NA	once	TRBV5-1	TRBJ2-1	CASSLLLNEQFF	TGCGCCAGCAGCTTACTACTCAATGAGCAGTTCTTC
TRBD1	NA	TRBV6-2/TRBV6-3	TRBJ2-7	CASSRRTGGPYEQYF	TGTGCCAGCAGCAGACGGACAGGGGGTCCCTACGAGCAGTACTTC
NA	NA	TRBV4-3	TRBJ1-6	CASSQVGGGDAYNSPLHF	TGCGCCAGCAGCCAAGTGGGGGGGGGAGACGCCTATAATTCACCCCTCCACTTT
TRBD1	NA	TRBV4-1	TRBJ1-4	CASSPDRGNEKLFF	TGCGCCAGCAGCCCGGACAGGGGAAATGAAAAACTGTTTTTT
NA	few	TRBV20-1	TRBJ1-2	CSARQYGYTF	TGCAGTGCTAGACAATATGGCTACACCTTC
NA	NA	TRBV24-1	TRBJ2-3	CATSDSGTSTDTQYF	TGTGCCACCAGTGATTCTGGGACTAGCACAGATACGCAGTATTTT
NA	NA	TRBV2	TRBJ2-1	CASSDGLTNEQFF	TGTGCCAGCAGTGACGGACTTACCAATGAGCAGTTCTTC
TRBD1	NA	TRBV2	TRBJ1-5	CASSLSGQAESQPQHF	TGTGCCAGCAGCTTAAGTGGACAGGCGGAAAGTCAGCCCCAGCATTTT
TRBD1	NA	TRBV5-1	TRBJ1-3	CASGTGASGNTIYF	TGCGCCAGCGGGACAGGGGCCTCTGGAAACACCATATATTTT
TRBD2	NA	TRBV7-2	TRBJ2-7	CASSLGGGAYEQYF	TGTGCCAGCAGCTTAGGGGGGGGAGCCTACGAGCAGTACTTC
NA	once	TRBV6-6	TRBJ2-6	CASSYGGSGANVLTF	TGTGCCAGCAGTTACGGGGGGTCTGGGGCCAACGTCCTGACTTTC
TRBD1	NA	TRBV5-1	TRBJ2-7	CASSLARDRAYYEQYF	TGCGCCAGCAGCTTGGCCCGGGACAGGGCTTACTACGAGCAGTACTTC
TRBD1	NA	TRBV9	TRBJ1-1	CASSPPPGQGKGTEAFF	TGTGCCAGCAGCCCTCCCCCGGGACAGGGGAAAGGAACTGAAGCTTTCTTT
TRBD1	NA	TRBV7-2	TRBJ1-2	CASSLSAKDRAAGYTF	TGTGCCAGCAGCTTGAGCGCTAAGGACAGGGCGGCTGGCTACACCTTC
TRBD1	NA	TRBV19	TRBJ1-1	CASSIRTGLGTEAFF	TGTGCCAGTAGTATCCGGACAGGATTGGGGACTGAAGCTTTCTTT
NA	NA	TRBV7-3	TRBJ1-1	CASSSDRRAEAFF	TGTGCCAGCAGTTCCGACAGGCGGGCTGAAGCTTTCTTT
NA	NA	TRBV29-1	TRBJ2-7	CSVEVRQDYEQYF	TGCAGCGTTGAGGTCAGACAGGACTACGAGCAGTACTTC
NA	NA	TRBV5-1	TRBJ1-5	CASSFSPQGLSNQPQHF	TGCGCCAGCAGCTTTTCACCCCAGGGACTGAGCAATCAGCCCCAGCATTTT
NA	few	TRBV7-2	TRBJ1-1	CASSSSRDFMNTEAFF	TGTGCCAGCAGCTCTTCCCGGGACTTTATGAACACTGAAGCTTTCTTT
TRBD2	NA	TRBV29-1	TRBJ2-5	CSGSGSGRETQYF	TGCAGCGGTAGCGGGAGTGGGCGAGAGACCCAGTACTTC
NA	NA	TRBV6-6	TRBJ2-7	CASSPREIEGQYF	TGTGCCAGCAGTCCTAGGGAGATCGAAGGACAGTACTTC
NA	NA	TRBV5-1	TRBJ1-4	CASSGQVGQSNEKLFF	TGCGCCAGCAGCGGGCAAGTCGGCCAGTCTAATGAAAAACTGTTTTTT
NA	NA	TRBV6-4	TRBJ2-2	CASSDLARELFF	TGTGCCAGCAGTGACCTGGCCCGGGAGCTGTTTTTT
NA	NA	TRBV11-2	TRBJ2-7	CASSFPGTYEQYF	TGTGCCAGCAGCTTCCCGGGGACCTACGAGCAGTACTTC
TRBD1	once	TRBV28	TRBJ1-5	CASSLYGQGAFPQHF	TGTGCCAGCAGTTTATATGGGCAGGGGGCTTTCCCCCAGCATTTT
TRBD1	NA	TRBV27	TRBJ2-6	CASTLYRGQGGLRANVLTF	TGTGCCAGCACCCTTTATCGTGGACAGGGTGGACTCCGGGCCAACGTCCTGACTTTC
NA	NA	TRBV19	TRBJ1-4	CASKVRQGFSETNEKLFF	TGTGCCAGTAAAGTTCGTCAGGGGTTTTCGGAAACTAATGAAAAACTGTTTTTT
TRBD2	NA	TRBV5-1	TRBJ2-2	CASSSRVAGETGELFF	TGCGCCAGCAGCTCCCGAGTAGCGGGAGAAACCGGGGAGCTGTTTTTT
NA	once	TRBV5-1	TRBJ1-2	CASSLAATDNYGYTF	TGCGCCAGCAGCTTGGCCGCTACCGATAACTATGGCTACACCTTC
TRBD1	NA	TRBV2	TRBJ2-7	CASSVAGQGTYEQYF	TGTGCCAGCAGTGTGGCGGGACAGGGGACCTACGAGCAGTACTTC
NA	NA	TRBV6-5	TRBJ1-3	CASRDPRNSGNTIYF	TGTGCCAGCAGAGATCCGAGAAACTCTGGAAACACCATATATTTT
NA	NA	TRBV27	TRBJ2-2	CASSGTNTGELFF	TGTGCCAGCAGCGGGACGAACACCGGGGAGCTGTTTTTT
NA	NA	TRBV7-3	TRBJ2-3	CASSSPGHNTDTQYF	TGTGCCAGCAGCTCACCGGGACACAACACAGATACGCAGTATTTT
TRBD1	NA	TRBV5-6	TRBJ1-4	CASSRGQGRPNEKLFF	TGTGCCAGCAGCCGGGGACAGGGTAGGCCTAATGAAAAACTGTTTTTT
TRBD2	NA	TRBV27	TRBJ2-1	CASSSGRTGNEQFF	TGTGCCAGCAGTAGCGGGAGGACTGGGAATGAGCAGTTCTTC
NA	NA	TRBV6-2/TRBV6-3	TRBJ2-2	CASSYSGVNTGELFF	TGTGCCAGCAGTTATTCGGGAGTTAACACCGGGGAGCTGTTTTTT
NA	once	TRBV6-4	TRBJ2-1	CASSPRWDNPNEQFF	TGTGCCAGCAGCCCCCGCTGGGACAACCCCAATGAGCAGTTCTTC
TRBD1	NA	TRBV7-8	TRBJ2-7	CASSSRDLGQGAREQYF	TGTGCCAGCAGCTCCAGGGATTTGGGACAGGGGGCGCGAGAGCAGTACTTC
NA	NA	TRBV21-1	TRBJ2-7	CASPRLAGSYEQYF	TGTGCCAGCCCTCGACTAGCGGGTTCCTACGAGCAGTACTTC
TRBD1	NA	TRBV4-3	TRBJ1-3	CASSQGWSTGPGNTIYF	TGCGCCAGCAGCCAAGGATGGTCGACAGGGCCTGGAAACACCATATATTTT